The text below deals with one T cell receptor beta chain. This record belongs to a study of blood T cell repertoires in COVID-19. Background on the study: Sample material is recorded as cDNA or gDNA derived from T cells, B-cell-depleted T cells, or PBMCs.

In the authors' methods: Amplifying reference gene primers gave estimates of nucleated cell counts. Libraries were prepared by immunoSEQ multiplex PCR; TCRdb keeps only in-frame clonotypes and omits some of them. V and J calls and clone size are copied from that table; D and trimming were computed from the DNA. The sample contains roughly 120,000 clones, around 89% of which appear only once. Germline V gene sequence: CDR1 LNHNV, CDR2 YYDKDF (reference sequence). The CDR3 contains 17 residues. The ends were cut back, 0 bases at V and 3 bases at J, with 16 bases in the middle. Material for sequencing was peripheral blood. The gene calls are TRBV15 and TRBJ2-3; D perhaps matches TRBD2 (6 bases). The TCR was taken from a woman in her fifties or sixties with acute or convalescent COVID-19. The CDR3 loop reads CATSRDPIGRRTDTQYF. The DNA for the CDR3 is TGTGCCACCAGCAGAGATCCCATCGGGAGAAGAACAGATACGCAGTATTTT.